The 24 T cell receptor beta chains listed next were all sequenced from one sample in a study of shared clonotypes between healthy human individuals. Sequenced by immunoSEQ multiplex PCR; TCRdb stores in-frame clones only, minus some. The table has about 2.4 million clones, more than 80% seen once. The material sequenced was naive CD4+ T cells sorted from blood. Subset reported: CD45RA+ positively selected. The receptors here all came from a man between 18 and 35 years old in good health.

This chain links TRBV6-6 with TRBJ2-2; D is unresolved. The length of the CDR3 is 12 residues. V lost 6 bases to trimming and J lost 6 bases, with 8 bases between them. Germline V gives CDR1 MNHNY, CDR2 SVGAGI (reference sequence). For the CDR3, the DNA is TGTGCCAGCAGGAGAAAGGCCGGGGAGCTGTTTTTT. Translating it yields CASRRKAGELFF.

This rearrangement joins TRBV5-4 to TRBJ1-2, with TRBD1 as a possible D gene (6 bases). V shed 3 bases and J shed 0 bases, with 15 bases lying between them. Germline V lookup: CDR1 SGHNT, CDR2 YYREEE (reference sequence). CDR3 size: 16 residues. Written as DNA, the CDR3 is TGTGCCAGCAGCTACGGACAGCGTCCTCCTAACTATGGCTACACCTTC. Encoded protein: CASSYGQRPPNYGYTF.

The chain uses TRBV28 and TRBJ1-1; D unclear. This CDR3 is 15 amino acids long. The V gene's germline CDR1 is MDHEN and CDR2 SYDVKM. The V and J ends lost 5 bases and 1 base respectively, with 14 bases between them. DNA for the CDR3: TGTGCCAGCAGTCCTTACACCGTGGGGAACACTGAAGCTTTCTTT. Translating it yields CASSPYTVGNTEAFF.

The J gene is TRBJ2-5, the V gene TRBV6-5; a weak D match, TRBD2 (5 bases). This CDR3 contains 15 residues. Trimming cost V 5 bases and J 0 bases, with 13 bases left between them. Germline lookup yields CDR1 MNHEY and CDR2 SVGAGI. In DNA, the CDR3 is TGTGCCAGCAGTCCTGCGGGCGGGTACCAAGAGACCCAGTACTTC. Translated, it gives CASSPAGGYQETQYF.

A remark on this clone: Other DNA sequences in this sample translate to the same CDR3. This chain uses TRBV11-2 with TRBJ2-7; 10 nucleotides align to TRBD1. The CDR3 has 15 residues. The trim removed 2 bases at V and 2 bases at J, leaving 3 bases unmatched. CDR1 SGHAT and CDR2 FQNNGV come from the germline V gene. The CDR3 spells CASSLLGTGAYEQYF. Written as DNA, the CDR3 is TGTGCCAGCAGCTTACTCGGGACAGGGGCCTACGAGCAGTACTTC.

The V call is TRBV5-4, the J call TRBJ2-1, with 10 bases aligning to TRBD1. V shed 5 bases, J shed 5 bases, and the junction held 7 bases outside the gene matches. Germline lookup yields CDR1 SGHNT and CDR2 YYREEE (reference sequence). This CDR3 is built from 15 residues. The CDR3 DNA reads TGTGCCAGCAGATCGGGACAGGGGACGGACAATGAGCAGTTCTTC. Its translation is CASRSGQGTDNEQFF.

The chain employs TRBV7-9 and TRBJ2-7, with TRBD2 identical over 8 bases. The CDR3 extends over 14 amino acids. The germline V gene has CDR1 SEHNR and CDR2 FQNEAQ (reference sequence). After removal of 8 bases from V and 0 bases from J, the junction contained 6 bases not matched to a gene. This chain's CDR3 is CASDPGGSSYEQYF. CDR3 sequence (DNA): TGTGCCAGCGATCCGGGAGGGAGCTCCTACGAGCAGTACTTC.

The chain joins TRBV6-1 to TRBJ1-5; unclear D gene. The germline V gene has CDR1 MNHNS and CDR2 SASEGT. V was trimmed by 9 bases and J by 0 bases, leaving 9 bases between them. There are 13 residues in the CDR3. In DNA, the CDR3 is TGTGCCAGGGGCCAGGATAGCAATCAGCCCCAGCATTTT. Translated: CARGQDSNQPQHF.

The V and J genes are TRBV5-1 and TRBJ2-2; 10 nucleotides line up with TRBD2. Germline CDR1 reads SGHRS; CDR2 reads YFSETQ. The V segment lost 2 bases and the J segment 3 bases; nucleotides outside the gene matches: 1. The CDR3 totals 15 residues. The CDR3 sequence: CASSFLAGDTGELFF. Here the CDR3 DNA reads TGCGCCAGCAGCTTTCTAGCGGGAGACACCGGGGAGCTGTTTTTT.

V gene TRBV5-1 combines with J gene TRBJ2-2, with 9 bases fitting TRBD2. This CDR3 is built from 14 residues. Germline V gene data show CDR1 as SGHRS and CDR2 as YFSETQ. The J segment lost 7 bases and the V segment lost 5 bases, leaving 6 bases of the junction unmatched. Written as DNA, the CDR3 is TGCGCCAGCAGGGCGTCTAGCGGGATCGGGGAGCTGTTTTTT. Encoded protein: CASRASSGIGELFF.

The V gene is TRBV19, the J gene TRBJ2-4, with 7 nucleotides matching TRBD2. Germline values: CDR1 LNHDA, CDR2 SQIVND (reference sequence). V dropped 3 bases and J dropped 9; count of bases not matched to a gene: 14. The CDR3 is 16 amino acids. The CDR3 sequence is CASSIVSVGGSGIQYF. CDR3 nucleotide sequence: TGTGCCAGTAGTATCGTGTCTGTAGGCGGGAGCGGCATTCAGTACTTC. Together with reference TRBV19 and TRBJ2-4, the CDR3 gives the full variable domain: DGGITQSPKYLFRKEGQNVTLSCEQNLNHDAMYWYRQDPGQGLRLIYYSQIVNDFQKGDIAEGYSVSREKKESFPLTVTSAQKNPTAFYLCASSIVSVGGSGIQYFGAGTRLSVL.

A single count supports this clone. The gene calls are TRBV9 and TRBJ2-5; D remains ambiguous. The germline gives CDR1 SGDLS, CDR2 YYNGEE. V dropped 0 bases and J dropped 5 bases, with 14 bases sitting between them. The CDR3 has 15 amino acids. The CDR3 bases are TGTGCCAGCAGCGTAGGTAGTCCCAGTGGGGAGACCCAGTACTTC. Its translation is CASSVGSPSGETQYF.

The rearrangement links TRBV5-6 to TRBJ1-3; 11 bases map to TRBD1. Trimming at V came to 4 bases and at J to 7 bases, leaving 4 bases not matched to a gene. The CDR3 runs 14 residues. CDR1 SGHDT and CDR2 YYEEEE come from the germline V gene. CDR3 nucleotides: TGTGCCAGCAGCACCGGACAGGGGGCGAACACCATATATTTT. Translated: CASSTGQGANTIYF.

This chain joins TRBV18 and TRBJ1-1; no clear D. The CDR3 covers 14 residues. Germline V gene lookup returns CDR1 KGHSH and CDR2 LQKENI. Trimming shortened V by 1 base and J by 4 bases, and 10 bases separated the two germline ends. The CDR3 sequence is CASSPQEIRTEAFF. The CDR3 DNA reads TGTGCCAGCTCACCACAAGAGATACGCACTGAAGCTTTCTTT.

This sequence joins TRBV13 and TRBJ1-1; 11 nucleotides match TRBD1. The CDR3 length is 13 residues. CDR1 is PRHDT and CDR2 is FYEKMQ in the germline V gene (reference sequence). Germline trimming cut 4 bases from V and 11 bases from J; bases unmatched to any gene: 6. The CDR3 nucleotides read TGTGCCAGCAGCTCGCTCCGGGACAGGGGGGCTTTCTTT. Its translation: CASSSLRDRGAFF.

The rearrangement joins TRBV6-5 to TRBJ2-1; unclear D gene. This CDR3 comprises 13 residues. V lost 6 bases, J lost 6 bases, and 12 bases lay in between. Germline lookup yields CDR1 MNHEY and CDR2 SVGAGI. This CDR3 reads CASSRSRTNEQFF. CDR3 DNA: TGTGCCAGCAGCAGGTCTAGGACCAATGAGCAGTTCTTC.

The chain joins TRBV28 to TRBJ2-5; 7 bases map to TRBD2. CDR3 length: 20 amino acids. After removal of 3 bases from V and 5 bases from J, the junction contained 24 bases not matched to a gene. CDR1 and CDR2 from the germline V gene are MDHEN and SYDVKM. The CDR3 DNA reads TGTGCCAGCAGTTTTGGCGCCGAACCTAGCGGACGATATCTAATGGAGACCCAGTACTTC. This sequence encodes CASSFGAEPSGRYLMETQYF.

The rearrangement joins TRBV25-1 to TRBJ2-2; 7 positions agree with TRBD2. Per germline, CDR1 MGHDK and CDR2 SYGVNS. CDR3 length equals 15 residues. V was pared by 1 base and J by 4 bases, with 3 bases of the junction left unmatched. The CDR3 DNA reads TGTGCCAGCAGTGAATCGGGACTATCCACCGGGGAGCTGTTTTTT. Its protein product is CASSESGLSTGELFF.

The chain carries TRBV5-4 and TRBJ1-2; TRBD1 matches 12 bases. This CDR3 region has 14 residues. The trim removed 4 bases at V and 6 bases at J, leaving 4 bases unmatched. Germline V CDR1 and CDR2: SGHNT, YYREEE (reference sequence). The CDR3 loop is CASSRGQGANGYTF. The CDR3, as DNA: TGTGCCAGCAGCCGGGGACAGGGGGCTAATGGCTACACCTTC. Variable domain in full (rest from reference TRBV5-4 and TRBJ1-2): ETGVTQSPTHLIKTRGQQVTLRCSSQSGHNTVSWYQQALGQGPQFIFQYYREEENGRGNFPPRFSGLQFPNYSSELNVNALELDDSALYLCASSRGQGANGYTFGSGTRLTVV.

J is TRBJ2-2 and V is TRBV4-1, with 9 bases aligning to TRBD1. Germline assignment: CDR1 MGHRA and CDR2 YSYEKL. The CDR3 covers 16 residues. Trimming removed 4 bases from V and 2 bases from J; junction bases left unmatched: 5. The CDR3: CASSLGQGINTGELFF. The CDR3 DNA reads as TGCGCCAGCAGCCTCGGACAGGGGATTAACACCGGGGAGCTGTTTTTT.

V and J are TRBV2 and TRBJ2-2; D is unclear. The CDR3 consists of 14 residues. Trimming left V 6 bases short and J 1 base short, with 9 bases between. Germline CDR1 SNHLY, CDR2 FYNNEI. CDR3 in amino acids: CASSVAMNTGELFF. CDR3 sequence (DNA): TGTGCCAGCAGCGTGGCAATGAACACCGGGGAGCTGTTTTTT.

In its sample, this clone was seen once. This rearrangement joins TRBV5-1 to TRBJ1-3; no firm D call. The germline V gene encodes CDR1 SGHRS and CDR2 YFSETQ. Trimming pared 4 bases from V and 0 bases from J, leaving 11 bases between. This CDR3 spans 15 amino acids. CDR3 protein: CASSPAVLSGNTIYF. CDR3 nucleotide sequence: TGCGCCAGCAGCCCGGCGGTTCTCTCTGGAAACACCATATATTTT.

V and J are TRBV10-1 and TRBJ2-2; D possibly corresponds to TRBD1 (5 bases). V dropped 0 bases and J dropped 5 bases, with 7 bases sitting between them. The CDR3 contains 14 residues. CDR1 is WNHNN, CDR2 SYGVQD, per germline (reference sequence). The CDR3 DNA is TGCGCCAGCAGTGAGTCGAGACAGACCGGGGAGCTGTTTTTT. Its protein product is CASSESRQTGELFF.

The CDR3 region is CASSYFGRMNTEAFF. The DNA for the CDR3 is TGTGCCAGCAGTTATTTTGGACGGATGAACACTGAAGCTTTCTTT. The V and J genes are TRBV6-5 and TRBJ1-1, with D uncertain. The germline V and J ends were trimmed by 3 bases and 0 bases, with 11 bases remaining between them. CDR3 length: 15 amino acids. Germline values: CDR1 MNHEY, CDR2 SVGAGI.